The clone carrying this T cell receptor (beta chain) was detected many times. The sample belongs to a study of neurological immune-mediated disorders. One entry per CDR3 protein, called by TCRdb with MiXCR from the 5' RACE reads. Of approximately 70,000 distinct CDR3 sequences listed, about 4% are singletons. The trim removed 4 bases at V and 6 bases at J, leaving 7 bases unmatched. This CDR3 is built from 14 residues. Germline CDR1 SGHRS, CDR2 YFSETQ. The specimen was PBMCs. This receptor was obtained from a man younger than 40 with multiple sclerosis. The chain is built from TRBV5-1 and TRBJ2-3; TRBD1 matches 8 bases. CDR3 region: CASSVDRAGDTQYF. The CDR3 DNA sequence: TGCGCCAGCAGCGTGGACAGGGCCGGGGATACGCAGTATTTT.